This record looks at one T cell receptor beta chain sequence and its context. This entry belongs to a study of blood T cell repertoires in COVID-19. Study information: T cells, B-cell-depleted T cells, or PBMCs provided the cDNA or gDNA that served as material.

Residents of about two dozen US areas, aged roughly 18 to 95 years, made up the participants. Clinical history as reported by participants underpinned cohort assignment. For recovered donors of Cohort 3, there were two negative PCRs, clearance, or symptom resolution. The ends lost 4 bases at V and 8 bases at J; junction bases unmatched: 4. This CDR3 is 15 amino acids long. The germline V gene has CDR1 MDHEN and CDR2 SYDVKM. TCRdb's copy holds only in-frame clones and misses some; the assay was immunoSEQ multiplex PCR. The sample consists of about 500,000 clones, 75% to 90% of them appearing once. The source of this sequence is a woman younger than 35 who had recovered from COVID-19. Sequenced input: PBMCs or T cells enriched from blood (not recorded which). The rearrangement uses TRBV28 and TRBJ1-6; 11 bases fit TRBD1. The CDR3 loop reads CASSSPGQGDSPLHF. CDR3 DNA sequence: TGTGCCAGCAGTTCTCCGGGACAGGGGGATTCACCCCTCCACTTT.